One and the same sample provided the 16 T cell receptor beta chains below, sequenced in a study of neoadjuvant anti-PD-1 for oral cavity cancer. Stated time point: after neoadjuvant nivolumab, at surgical resection. The data were produced by immunoSEQ multiplex PCR, yet TCRdb's version contains in-frame clones alone and is incomplete. Among tens of thousands of clones listed, about 26% were seen once. The sequencing used tumor tissue, collected after nivolumab (anti-PD-1) treatment. These receptors all stem from a person between 35 and 79 years old with oral cavity squamous cell carcinoma.

This clone was recorded a few times. The V call is TRBV11-2, the J call TRBJ2-7, with 9 bases lining up with TRBD1. The trim removed 4 bases at V and 2 bases at J, leaving 6 bases unmatched. This CDR3 is built from 15 residues. Looked up from germline, CDR1 is SGHAT and CDR2 is FQNNGV. CDR3 DNA sequence: TGTGCCAGCAGCTACCCTGGACAGGGGACCTACGAGCAGTACTTC. Translation: CASSYPGQGTYEQYF.

This chain connects TRBV4-1 to TRBJ2-5, with TRBD2 as a possible D gene (5 bases). Germline V gene lookup returns CDR1 MGHRA and CDR2 YSYEKL. The CDR3 loop spans 14 amino acids. V was clipped by 3 bases and J by 6 bases, with 14 bases between them. The DNA for the CDR3 is TGCGCCAGCAGCCAGGAGGACTTTTCCAAGACCCAGTACTTC. Its translation: CASSQEDFSKTQYF.

This clone came up a few times. This rearrangement joins TRBV29-1 to TRBJ2-5, with 7 bases identical to TRBD1. Trimming took 5 bases from V and 5 from J; bases not matched to a gene: 11. The germline V gene has CDR1 SQVTM and CDR2 ANQGSEA. CDR3 length: 14 residues. Here the CDR3 DNA reads TGCAGCGTTCACGACAGGGAGAATTGGGAGACCCAGTACTTC. This sequence encodes CSVHDRENWETQYF. The full variable domain, completed using reference TRBV29-1 and TRBJ2-5, is SAVISQKPSRDICQRGTSLTIQCQVDSQVTMMFWYRQQPGQSLTLIATANQGSEATYESGFVIDKFPISRPNLTFSTLTVSNMSPEDSSIYLCSVHDRENWETQYFGPGTRLLVL.

This clone was counted between two and nine times. The chain links TRBV5-1 to TRBJ2-1, with 8 bases matching TRBD2. The ends lost 7 bases at V and 7 bases at J; junction bases unmatched: 13. Germline V gene lookup returns CDR1 SGHRS and CDR2 YFSETQ. The CDR3 extends over 15 amino acids. The CDR3 coding sequence is TGCGCCAGCGGCTCCGGGAGCGGGAGAGGAAATGAGCAGTTCTTC. Translation: CASGSGSGRGNEQFF.

This chain links TRBV27 with TRBJ1-1; TRBD1 is a possible D gene (5 bases). The V end was cut by 2 bases, the J end by 4 bases, with 11 bases between. This CDR3 is 14 amino acids long. Germline V gene data show CDR1 as MNHEY and CDR2 as SMNVEV (reference sequence). For the CDR3, the DNA is TGTGCCAGCAGTTTACGGGGGTTGATCACTGAAGCTTTCTTT. Amino acid sequence: CASSLRGLITEAFF.

This clone appeared a few times. The chain uses TRBV19 and TRBJ1-6; D is unclear. Germline V lookup: CDR1 LNHDA, CDR2 SQIVND (reference sequence). The CDR3 runs to 15 residues. Trimming pared 6 bases from V and 0 bases from J, leaving 9 bases between. The DNA of the CDR3 is TGTGCCAGTAGGGAGGAGAGCTCCTATAATTCACCCCTCCACTTT. Translated: CASREESSYNSPLHF.

The table lists this clone with a few counts. The chain couples TRBV10-2 to TRBJ1-2; no definite D call. CDR1 is WSHSY and CDR2 is SAAADI in the germline V gene. The germline V and J ends were trimmed by 11 bases and 0 bases, with 13 bases remaining between them. The CDR3 spans 13 residues. Written as DNA, the CDR3 is TGCGCCGCCGCCCCCGGTTCTAACTATGGCTACACCTTC. Protein sequence: CAAAPGSNYGYTF.

On this clone: Given a far larger clone just one base away, this is likely a sequencing read error. The rearrangement joins TRBV5-4 to TRBJ1-2; D uncertain. The CDR3 is 14 residues long. Germline V gene data show CDR1 as SGHNT and CDR2 as YYREEE (reference sequence). Trimming removed 4 bases at V and 0 bases at J, with 10 bases between. This CDR3 is CASSQGRANYGYTF. The CDR3 coding sequence is TGTGCCAGCAGCCAAGGGAGGGCTAACTATGGCTACACCTTC.

The chain has TRBV7-3 and TRBJ2-7, with 8 bases matching TRBD1. The V and J ends lost 5 bases and 3 bases, in that order; junction bases with no gene match: 6. Germline CDR1 and CDR2: SGHTA and FQGTGA. There are 14 residues in the CDR3. CDR3 DNA sequence: TGTGCCAGCAGCCGAGGACAGGGAAACTACGAGCAGTACTTC. Encoded protein: CASSRGQGNYEQYF.

This clone was counted between two and nine times. The rearrangement links TRBV4-2 to TRBJ2-3, with 11 bases fitting TRBD2. Losses at the gene ends were 0 bases for V and 4 bases for J; bases not matched to a gene: 0. This CDR3 contains 15 residues. Germline loops: CDR1 LGHNA, CDR2 YNFKEQ. DNA for the CDR3: TGTGCCAGCAGCCAAGATAGCGGGGGGGCAGATACGCAGTATTTT. Translating it yields CASSQDSGGADTQYF.

The chain carries TRBV27 and TRBJ2-2, with TRBD2 matching over 12 bases. The germline CDR1 and CDR2 sequences are MNHEY and SMNVEV (reference sequence). The CDR3 is 15 residues long. The V segment lost 7 bases and the J segment 6 bases; nucleotides outside the gene matches: 6. The CDR3 DNA reads TGTGCCAGCAATCCTCTAGCGGGAGGGGCCGGGGAGCTGTTTTTT. It specifies CASNPLAGGAGELFF.

This clone was counted only a few times. The chain uses TRBV5-1 and TRBJ1-1; the D is unclear. CDR1 is SGHRS, CDR2 YFSETQ, per germline. V lost 0 bases to trimming and J lost 8 bases, with 11 bases between them. The CDR3 is 13 residues long. The CDR3 DNA is TGCGCCAGCAGCTTGGGGGCACAATTAGAAGCTTTCTTT. It yields the protein CASSLGAQLEAFF.

In its sample, this clone was seen a few times. This rearrangement joins TRBV7-3 to TRBJ2-7, with a possible D match to TRBD2 (6 bases). V lost 5 bases to trimming and J lost 6 bases, with 20 bases between them. This CDR3 comprises 15 residues. In germline, CDR1 is SGHTA, CDR2 FQGTGA. The CDR3 protein is CASSPNQAGRSEQYF. DNA for the CDR3: TGTGCCAGCAGCCCGAATCAAGCGGGTCGGTCCGAGCAGTACTTC.

The V and J genes are TRBV10-3 and TRBJ1-1; weak D call: TRBD1 (6 bases). Trimming removed 6 bases from V and 0 bases from J, with 11 bases in between. Germline V gene data show CDR1 as ENHRY and CDR2 as SYGVKD. The length of the CDR3 is 14 residues. CDR3 sequence reads: CAIREGGVNTEAFF. The CDR3 DNA sequence: TGTGCCATCAGAGAGGGGGGGGTGAACACTGAAGCTTTCTTT.

In nucleotides, the CDR3 is TGTGCCAGCAAACAAACAGGGCCAGTAAGTTCACCCCTCCACTTT. Protein sequence: CASKQTGPVSSPLHF. This rearrangement joins TRBV27 to TRBJ1-6; possible D gene TRBD1, 6 bases. Germline-derived CDR1 and CDR2 are MNHEY and SMNVEV (reference sequence). With 7 bases removed from V and 9 bases from J, the gap between germline ends came to 19 bases. CDR3 size: 15 residues.

The chain uses TRBV6-1 and TRBJ1-1, with D perhaps matching TRBD1 (6 bases). Germline V gene data show CDR1 as MNHNS and CDR2 as SASEGT. This CDR3 comprises 14 residues. Trimming took off 0 bases at V and 11 bases at J, with 16 bases between the two ends. CDR3 region: CASSEAAGGRRAFF. CDR3 nucleotide sequence: TGTGCCAGCAGTGAAGCAGCGGGGGGCCGCCGTGCTTTCTTT.